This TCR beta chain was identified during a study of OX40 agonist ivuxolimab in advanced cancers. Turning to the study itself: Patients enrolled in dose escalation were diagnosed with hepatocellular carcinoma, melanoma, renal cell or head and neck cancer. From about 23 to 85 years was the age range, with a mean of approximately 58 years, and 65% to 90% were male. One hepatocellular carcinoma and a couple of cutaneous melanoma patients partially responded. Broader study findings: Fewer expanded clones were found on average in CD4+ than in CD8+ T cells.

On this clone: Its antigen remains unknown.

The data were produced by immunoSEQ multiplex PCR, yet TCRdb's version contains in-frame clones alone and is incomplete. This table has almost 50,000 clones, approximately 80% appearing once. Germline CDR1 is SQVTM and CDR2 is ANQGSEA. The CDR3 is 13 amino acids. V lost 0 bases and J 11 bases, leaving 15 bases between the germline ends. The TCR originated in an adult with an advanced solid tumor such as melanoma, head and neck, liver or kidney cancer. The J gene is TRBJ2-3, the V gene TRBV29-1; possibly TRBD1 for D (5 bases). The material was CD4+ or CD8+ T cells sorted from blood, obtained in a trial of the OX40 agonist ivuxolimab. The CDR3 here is CSVEDELGVKQYF. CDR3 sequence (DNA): TGCAGCGTTGAAGATGAATTAGGGGTTAAGCAGTATTTT.